The 17 T cell receptor beta chains listed next were all sequenced from one sample in a study of shared clonotypes between healthy human individuals. Measured with immunoSEQ multiplex PCR; TCRdb has only the in-frame clones, and not every one. Of roughly 760,000 clones listed, roughly 70% are singletons. The sequencing input was memory CD4+ T cells sorted from blood. Documented subset: CD45RA-negative fraction. These receptors came from a woman in her twenties or thirties in good health.

Comment on this clone: In the same sample, other DNA sequences code for this CDR3. CDR3 amino acids: CASSPGYGYTF. The CDR3 coding sequence is TGTGCCAGCAGTCCCGGCTATGGCTACACCTTC. The chain links TRBV27 to TRBJ1-2; D is ambiguous. With 5 bases removed from V and 4 bases from J, the gap between germline ends came to 5 bases. This CDR3 has 11 residues. The germline V gene has CDR1 MNHEY and CDR2 SMNVEV (reference sequence).

The chain combines TRBV19 with TRBJ2-2; D gene ambiguous. The length of the CDR3 is 12 residues. Germline CDR1 is LNHDA and CDR2 is SQIVND (reference sequence). V was trimmed by 6 bases and J by 2 bases, leaving 4 bases between them. The CDR3 here is CASSYNTGELFF. DNA for the CDR3: TGTGCCAGTAGCTATAACACCGGGGAGCTGTTTTTT.

The V and J genes are TRBV6-5 and TRBJ1-2; 9 bases line up with TRBD1. The germline CDR1 and CDR2 sequences are MNHEY and SVGAGI. This CDR3 region has 15 residues. V was pared by 1 base and J by 7 bases, with 7 bases of the junction left unmatched. The CDR3 here is CASSYFGQGNAGYTF. In DNA, the CDR3 is TGTGCCAGCAGTTACTTTGGACAGGGGAATGCTGGCTACACCTTC.

The chain couples TRBV12-5 to TRBJ1-1; D remains ambiguous. V was trimmed by 5 bases and J by 2 bases, leaving 15 bases between them. CDR3 length: 15 amino acids. Germline CDR1 reads LGHNT; CDR2 reads FRNRAP. The CDR3, as DNA: TGTGCTAGTGGTGAGGGTTACGAGGGCAACACTGAAGCTTTCTTT. Amino acid sequence: CASGEGYEGNTEAFF.

This clone was found a few times. The chain combines TRBV2 with TRBJ2-7; perhaps TRBD2 as D (5 bases). This CDR3 has 14 amino acids. Between the trimmed V and J ends, which lost 4 bases and 2 bases, there was a span of 12 bases. Germline V gene data show CDR1 as SNHLY and CDR2 as FYNNEI. The CDR3: CASSVWRATYEQYF. DNA of the CDR3: TGTGCCAGCAGTGTATGGCGGGCGACCTACGAGCAGTACTTC.

The chain recombines TRBV7-2 with TRBJ2-1; D is uncertain. This CDR3 has 12 residues. Trimming left V 5 bases short and J 7 bases short, with 9 bases between. Per the germline V gene, CDR1 is SGHTA and CDR2 is FQGNSA. As DNA, the CDR3 is TGTGCCAGCAGCCTACATCGGAATGAGCAGTTCTTC. This codes for CASSLHRNEQFF.

This rearrangement joins TRBV18 to TRBJ1-1; possibly TRBD1 for D (6 bases). Trimming removed 3 bases at V and 8 bases at J, with 10 bases between. The CDR3 runs to 12 residues. The germline V gene has CDR1 KGHSH and CDR2 LQKENI. Here the CDR3 reads CASSPNRDEAFF. CDR3 DNA sequence: TGTGCCAGCTCACCGAACAGGGACGAAGCTTTCTTT.

CDR3 nucleotides: TGTGCCAGCAGAGACCACTCTGGGGCCAACGTCCTGACTTTC. It translates to CASRDHSGANVLTF. V usage is TRBV9 and J usage is TRBJ2-6, with unresolved D. The CDR3 consists of 14 residues. Trimming removed 5 bases at V and 0 bases at J, with 6 bases between. CDR1 SGDLS and CDR2 YYNGEE come from the germline V gene.

The rearrangement joins TRBV7-9 to TRBJ2-2; D is ambiguous. The CDR3 covers 17 residues. Germline values: CDR1 SEHNR, CDR2 FQNEAQ (reference sequence). The germline V and J ends were trimmed by 6 bases and 6 bases, with 23 bases remaining between them. The CDR3 sequence is CASRGWQSTFGPGELFF. As DNA, the CDR3 is TGTGCCAGCAGGGGGTGGCAGTCTACGTTTGGCCCCGGGGAGCTGTTTTTT.

The rearrangement joins TRBV18 to TRBJ2-1; 9 bases match TRBD1. The CDR3 length is 16 residues. V gave up 2 bases and J gave up 5 bases; unmatched junction bases: 7. Looked up from germline, CDR1 is KGHSH and CDR2 is LQKENI. CDR3 sequence reads: CASSPGTGWGNNEQFF. For the CDR3, the DNA is TGTGCCAGCTCACCAGGGACAGGGTGGGGAAACAATGAGCAGTTCTTC.

In the case of this clone: Distinct nucleotide sequences in the sample also encode this CDR3. The V gene is TRBV5-1, the J gene TRBJ1-2; 7 nucleotides line up with TRBD1. The CDR3 runs 12 residues. Germline CDR1 SGHRS, CDR2 YFSETQ. After removal of 3 bases from V and 6 bases from J, the junction contained 2 bases not matched to a gene. The DNA of the CDR3 is TGCGCCAGCAGCTCCCAGGGGGATGGCTACACCTTC. It translates to CASSSQGDGYTF.

The CDR3 nucleotides are TGTGCCAGCAGTTTATCTAGCGGGAGTCCAGATACGCAGTATTTT. It codes for CASSLSSGSPDTQYF. The V and J genes are TRBV27 and TRBJ2-3; 9 nucleotides align to TRBD2. The V segment lost 0 bases and the J segment 4 bases; nucleotides outside the gene matches: 2. The germline CDR1 and CDR2 sequences are MNHEY and SMNVEV (reference sequence). CDR3 length equals 15 residues.

The V gene is TRBV5-5, the J gene TRBJ1-2; no clear D gene. CDR1 and CDR2 (germline): SGHKS, YYEKEE (reference sequence). This CDR3 is 13 amino acids long. V shed 3 bases and J shed 3 bases, with 9 bases lying between them. CDR3 region: CASSSGWDYGYTF. The CDR3 bases are TGTGCCAGCAGCTCGGGATGGGACTATGGCTACACCTTC.

This clone occurred a few times. The chain has TRBV7-3 and TRBJ1-1; D perhaps matches TRBD1 (6 bases). This CDR3 is 13 amino acids long. In germline, CDR1 is SGHTA, CDR2 FQGTGA. Between the trimmed V and J ends, which lost 5 bases and 3 bases, there was a span of 10 bases. CDR3 nucleotides: TGTGCCAGCAGCCCGCAGGGGTACACTGAAGCTTTCTTT. As protein: CASSPQGYTEAFF.

This clone was found once. The chain combines TRBV28 with TRBJ1-2; D may be TRBD1 (5 bases). The CDR3 has 15 residues. In germline, CDR1 is MDHEN, CDR2 SYDVKM. V lost 3 bases and J 7 bases, leaving 18 bases between the germline ends. The CDR3 DNA reads as TGTGCCAGCAGTTTCCGACAGCGCTATATAGGTGGCTACACCTTC. This gives the protein CASSFRQRYIGGYTF.

A word on this clone: This clone may be a read error of a much larger clone one base away. The J gene is TRBJ2-2, the V gene TRBV13; D uncertain. Germline V gene data show CDR1 as PRHDT and CDR2 as FYEKMQ (reference sequence). The CDR3 runs 11 residues. The V gene lost 7 bases and the J gene lost 6 bases, with 6 bases spanning the gap. The CDR3 nucleotides are TGTGCCAGCACCCAGCCCGGGGAGCTGTTTTTT. It translates to CASTQPGELFF.

The rearrangement joins TRBV6-5 to TRBJ2-7, with no clear D. The V end was cut by 6 bases, the J end by 2 bases, with 14 bases between. Per the germline V gene, CDR1 is MNHEY and CDR2 is SVGAGI. The CDR3 spans 14 residues. In DNA, the CDR3 is TGTGCCAGCAGCCCATCGGCAATAACCTACGAGCAGTACTTC. It encodes CASSPSAITYEQYF.